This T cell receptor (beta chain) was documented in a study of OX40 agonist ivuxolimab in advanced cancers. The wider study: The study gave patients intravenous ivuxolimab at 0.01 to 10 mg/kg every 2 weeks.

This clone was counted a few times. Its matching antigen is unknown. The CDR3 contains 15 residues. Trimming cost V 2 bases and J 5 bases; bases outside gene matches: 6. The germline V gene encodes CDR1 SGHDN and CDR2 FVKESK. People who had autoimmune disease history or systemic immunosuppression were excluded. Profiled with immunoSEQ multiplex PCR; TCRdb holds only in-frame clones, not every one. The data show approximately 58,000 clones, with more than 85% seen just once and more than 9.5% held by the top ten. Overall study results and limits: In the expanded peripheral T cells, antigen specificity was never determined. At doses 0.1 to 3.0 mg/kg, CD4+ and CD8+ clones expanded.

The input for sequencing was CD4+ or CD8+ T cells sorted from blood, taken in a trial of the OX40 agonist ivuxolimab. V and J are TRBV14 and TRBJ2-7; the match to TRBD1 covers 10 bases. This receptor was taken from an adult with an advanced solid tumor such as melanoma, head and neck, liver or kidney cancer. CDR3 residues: CASSQRDRGANEQYF. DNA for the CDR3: TGTGCCAGCAGCCAACGGGACAGGGGTGCAAACGAGCAGTACTTC.